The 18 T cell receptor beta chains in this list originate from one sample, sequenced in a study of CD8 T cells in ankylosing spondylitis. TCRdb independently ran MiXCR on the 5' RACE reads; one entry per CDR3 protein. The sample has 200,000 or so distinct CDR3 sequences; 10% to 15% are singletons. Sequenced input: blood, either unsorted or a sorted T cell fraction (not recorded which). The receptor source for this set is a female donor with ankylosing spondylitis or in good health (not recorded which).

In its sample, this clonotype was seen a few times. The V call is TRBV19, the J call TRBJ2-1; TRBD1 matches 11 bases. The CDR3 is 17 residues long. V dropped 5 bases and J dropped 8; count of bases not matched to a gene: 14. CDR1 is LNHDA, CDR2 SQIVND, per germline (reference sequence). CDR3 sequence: CASSPEGSGTGGHEQFF. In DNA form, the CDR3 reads TGTGCCAGTAGTCCCGAGGGGAGTGGGACAGGGGGACATGAGCAGTTCTTC.

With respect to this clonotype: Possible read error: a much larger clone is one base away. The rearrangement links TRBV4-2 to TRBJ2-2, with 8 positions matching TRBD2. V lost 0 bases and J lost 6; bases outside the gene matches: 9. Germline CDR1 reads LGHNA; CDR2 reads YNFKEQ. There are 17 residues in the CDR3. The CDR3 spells CASSQELAAVTSGELFF. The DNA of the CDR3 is TGTGCCAGCAGCCAAGAACTAGCGGCAGTAACTTCCGGGGAGCTGTTTTTT.

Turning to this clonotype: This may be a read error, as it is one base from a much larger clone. The CDR3 loop is CSVAFGEGEKLFF. The DNA for the CDR3 is TGCAGCGTTGCATTCGGGGAGGGTGAAAAACTGTTTTTT. The chain is built from TRBV29-1 and TRBJ1-4; no firm D call. The CDR3 covers 13 residues. The V end lost 4 bases, the J end lost 7 bases, and 13 bases lay between the germline ends. The V gene's germline CDR1 is SQVTM and CDR2 ANQGSEA.

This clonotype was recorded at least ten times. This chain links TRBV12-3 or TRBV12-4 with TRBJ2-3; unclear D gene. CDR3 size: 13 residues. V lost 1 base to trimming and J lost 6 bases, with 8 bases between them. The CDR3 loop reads CASSLEARDTQYF. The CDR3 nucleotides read TGTGCCAGCAGTTTAGAAGCGAGGGATACGCAGTATTTT.

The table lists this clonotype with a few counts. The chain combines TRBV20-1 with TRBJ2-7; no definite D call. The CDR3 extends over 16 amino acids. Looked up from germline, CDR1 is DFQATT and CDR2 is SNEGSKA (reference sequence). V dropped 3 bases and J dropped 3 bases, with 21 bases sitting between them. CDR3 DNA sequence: TGCAGTGCTAGGGTCCCGTGGTCGTCTGGTAACTACGAGCAGTACTTC. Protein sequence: CSARVPWSSGNYEQYF.

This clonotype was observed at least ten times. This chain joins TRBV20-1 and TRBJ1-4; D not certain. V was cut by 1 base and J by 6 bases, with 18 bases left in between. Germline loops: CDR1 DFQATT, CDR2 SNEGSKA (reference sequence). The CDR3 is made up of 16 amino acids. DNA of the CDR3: TGCAGTGCTAGAGCGCCGCTCGGGATTCAAGATGAAAAACTGTTTTTT. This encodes CSARAPLGIQDEKLFF.

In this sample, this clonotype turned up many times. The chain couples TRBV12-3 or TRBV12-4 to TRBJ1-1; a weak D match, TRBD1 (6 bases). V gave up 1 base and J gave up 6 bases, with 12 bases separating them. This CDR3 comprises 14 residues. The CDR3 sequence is CASSLGPTGSEAFF. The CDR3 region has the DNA TGTGCCAGCAGTTTAGGCCCTACAGGGTCTGAAGCTTTCTTT.

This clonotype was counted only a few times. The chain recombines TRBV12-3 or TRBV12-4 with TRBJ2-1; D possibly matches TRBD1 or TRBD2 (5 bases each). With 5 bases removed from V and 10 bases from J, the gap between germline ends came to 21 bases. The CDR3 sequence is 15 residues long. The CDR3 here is CASSRPPTGTKEQFF. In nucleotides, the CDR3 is TGTGCCAGCAGTCGCCCGCCGACCGGGACGAAGGAGCAGTTCTTC.

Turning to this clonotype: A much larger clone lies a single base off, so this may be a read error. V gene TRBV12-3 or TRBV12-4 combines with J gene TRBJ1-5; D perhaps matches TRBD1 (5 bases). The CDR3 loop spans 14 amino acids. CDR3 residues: CASSIDRRNQSQHF. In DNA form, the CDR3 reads TGTGCCAGCAGTATTGACAGACGCAATCAGTCCCAGCATTTT.

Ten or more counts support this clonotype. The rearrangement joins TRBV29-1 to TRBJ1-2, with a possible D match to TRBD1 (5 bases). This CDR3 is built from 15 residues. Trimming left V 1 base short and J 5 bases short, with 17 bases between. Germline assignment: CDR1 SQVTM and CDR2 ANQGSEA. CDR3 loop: CSVEVRGEYTYGYTF. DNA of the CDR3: TGCAGCGTTGAAGTCCGGGGCGAATATACTTATGGCTACACCTTC.

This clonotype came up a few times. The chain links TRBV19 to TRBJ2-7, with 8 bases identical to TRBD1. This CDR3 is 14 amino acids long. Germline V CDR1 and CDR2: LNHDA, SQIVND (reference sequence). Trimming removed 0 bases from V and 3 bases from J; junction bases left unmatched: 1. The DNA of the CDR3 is TGTGCCAGTAGTATAGAAGACAGGGGCTACGAGCAGTACTTC. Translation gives CASSIEDRGYEQYF.

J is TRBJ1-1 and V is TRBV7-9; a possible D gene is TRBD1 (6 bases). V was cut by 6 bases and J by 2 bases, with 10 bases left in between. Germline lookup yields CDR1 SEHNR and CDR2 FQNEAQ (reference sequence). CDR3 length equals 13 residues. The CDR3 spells CASRGTLNTEAFF. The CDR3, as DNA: TGTGCCAGCAGGGGGACACTAAACACTGAAGCTTTCTTT.

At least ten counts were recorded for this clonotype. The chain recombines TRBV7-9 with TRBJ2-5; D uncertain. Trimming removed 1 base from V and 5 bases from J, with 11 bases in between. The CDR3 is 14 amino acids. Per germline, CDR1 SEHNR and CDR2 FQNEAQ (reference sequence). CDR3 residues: CASSLVGFGETQYF. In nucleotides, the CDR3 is TGTGCCAGCAGCTTAGTTGGGTTCGGGGAGACCCAGTACTTC.

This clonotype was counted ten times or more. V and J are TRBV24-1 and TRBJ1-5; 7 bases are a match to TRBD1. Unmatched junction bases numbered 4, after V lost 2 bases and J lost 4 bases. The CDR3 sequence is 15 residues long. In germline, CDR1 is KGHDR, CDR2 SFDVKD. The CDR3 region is CATSDSDRLNQPQHF. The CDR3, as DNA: TGTGCCACCAGTGATTCGGACAGGCTAAATCAGCCCCAGCATTTT.

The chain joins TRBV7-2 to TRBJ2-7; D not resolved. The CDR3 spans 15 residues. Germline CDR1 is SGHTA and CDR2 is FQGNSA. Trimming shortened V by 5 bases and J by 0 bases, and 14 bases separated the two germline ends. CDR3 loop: CASSPGRLGSYEQYF. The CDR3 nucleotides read TGTGCCAGCAGCCCTGGGCGCCTCGGCTCCTACGAGCAGTACTTC.

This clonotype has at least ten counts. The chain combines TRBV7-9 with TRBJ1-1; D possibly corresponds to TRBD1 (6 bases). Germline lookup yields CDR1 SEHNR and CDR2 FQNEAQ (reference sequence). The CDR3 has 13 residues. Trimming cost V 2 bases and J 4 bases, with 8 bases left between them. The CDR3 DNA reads TGTGCCAGCAGCTTAAGGGGGGCCACTGAAGCTTTCTTT. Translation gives CASSLRGATEAFF.

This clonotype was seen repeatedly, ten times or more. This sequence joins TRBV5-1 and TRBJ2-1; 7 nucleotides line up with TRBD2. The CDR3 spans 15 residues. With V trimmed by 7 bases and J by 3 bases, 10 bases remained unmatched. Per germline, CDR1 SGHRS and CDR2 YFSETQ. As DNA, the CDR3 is TGCGCCAGCTCACCGAGGGAGGGAGGCTACAATGAGCAGTTCTTC. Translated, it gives CASSPREGGYNEQFF.

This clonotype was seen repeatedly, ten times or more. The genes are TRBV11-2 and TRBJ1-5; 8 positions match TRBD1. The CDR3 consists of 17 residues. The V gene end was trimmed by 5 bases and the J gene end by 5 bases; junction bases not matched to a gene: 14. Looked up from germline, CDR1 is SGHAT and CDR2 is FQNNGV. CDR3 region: CASSGDASGQGYQPQHF. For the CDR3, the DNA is TGTGCCAGCAGCGGTGACGCTAGCGGACAGGGATATCAGCCCCAGCATTTT.